The rows below give T cell receptor beta chains drawn from one sample of a study of vaccination and CD4 T cells after COVID-19. TCRdb re-analysed the PCR reads in MiXCR, keeping a single row per CDR3 protein. The data contain about 20,000 distinct CDR3 sequences, about half of them singletons. Their specific antigens are unknown. Sequencing was done on a sample of cultured CD4+ T cells from blood. These TCRs come from a human donor with COVID-19. CDR3s include the opening cysteine and the closing phenylalanine or tryptophan. Each record gives: J gene, V gene, CDR3 protein.

TRBJ1-1 TRBV6-2/TRBV6-3 CASSRGGSMNTEAFF
TRBJ2-7 TRBV19 CASSINPGRNEQYF
TRBJ2-5 TRBV7-6 CASSLTGLPETQYF
TRBJ2-6 TRBV20-1 CSARVGGGAGANVLTF
TRBJ1-1 TRBV10-1 CASSRGTEAFF
TRBJ1-1 TRBV19 CASRAGHSNTEAFF
TRBJ1-1 TRBV6-4 CASSDSPGNTEAFF
TRBJ1-3 TRBV7-2 CASSFGGADTIYF
TRBJ2-7 TRBV20-1 CSARREGEKQYF
TRBJ1-1 TRBV24-1 CATSSGETLLGNTEAFF
TRBJ2-7 TRBV28 CASSHRGLGSYEQYF
TRBJ1-2 TRBV19 CASTNRYSNYGYTF
TRBJ2-2 TRBV6-1 CASSPEGHHTGELFF
TRBJ1-1 TRBV7-9 CASSRHENTEAFF
TRBJ1-1 TRBV18 CASSLAPGQGLTEAFF
TRBJ2-2 TRBV2 CASTDLAGATGELFF
TRBJ1-5 TRBV6-2/TRBV6-3 CVSSQGAGPGQPQHF
TRBJ1-5 TRBV7-9 CASSLVGQGNDQPQHF
TRBJ1-2 TRBV5-5 CASSFNRGLGGYTF
TRBJ1-5 TRBV6-1 CASSWTENQPQHF
TRBJ2-7 TRBV19 CASTKDRASYEQYF
TRBJ1-2 TRBV12-3/TRBV12-4 CASSSREGPGRGYTF
TRBJ2-1 TRBV7-9 CASSRNLVGNEQFF
TRBJ2-3 TRBV10-3 CAIRRAGGPTDTQYF
TRBJ1-3 TRBV20-1 CSARVTAGNTIYF
TRBJ1-1 TRBV6-5 CASSSSDREEAFF
TRBJ1-1 TRBV6-1 CASSARTGETEAFF
TRBJ2-2 TRBV6-4 CASTPSANTGELFF
TRBJ1-1 TRBV12-3/TRBV12-4 CASKLGGEAFF